What follows describes a single T cell receptor beta chain. The antigen is undetermined. The sample belongs to a study of OX40 agonist ivuxolimab in advanced cancers. Study information: Patients were dosed with the agonistic anti-OX40 (CD134) antibody ivuxolimab.

The CDR3 length is 16 residues. Germline assignment: CDR1 SGHDT and CDR2 YYEEEE. V was clipped by 4 bases and J by 3 bases; unmatched bases: 8. The repertoire was sequenced with immunoSEQ multiplex PCR; TCRdb's copy has only in-frame clones and lacks some. The sample includes about 90,000 clones, just over 90% of them seen just once. Broader study findings: In the 0.1-3.0 mg/kg groups, partial responders showed among the lowest expansion.

Sequencing was performed on CD4+ or CD8+ T cells sorted from blood, taken in a trial of the OX40 agonist ivuxolimab. The chain uses TRBV5-6 and TRBJ2-3; TRBD1 agrees at 10 bases. The TCR was taken from an adult with an advanced solid tumor such as melanoma, head and neck, liver or kidney cancer. CDR3: CASSRRQGAGTDTQYF. As DNA, the CDR3 is TGTGCCAGCAGCAGAAGACAGGGGGCAGGGACAGATACGCAGTATTTT.